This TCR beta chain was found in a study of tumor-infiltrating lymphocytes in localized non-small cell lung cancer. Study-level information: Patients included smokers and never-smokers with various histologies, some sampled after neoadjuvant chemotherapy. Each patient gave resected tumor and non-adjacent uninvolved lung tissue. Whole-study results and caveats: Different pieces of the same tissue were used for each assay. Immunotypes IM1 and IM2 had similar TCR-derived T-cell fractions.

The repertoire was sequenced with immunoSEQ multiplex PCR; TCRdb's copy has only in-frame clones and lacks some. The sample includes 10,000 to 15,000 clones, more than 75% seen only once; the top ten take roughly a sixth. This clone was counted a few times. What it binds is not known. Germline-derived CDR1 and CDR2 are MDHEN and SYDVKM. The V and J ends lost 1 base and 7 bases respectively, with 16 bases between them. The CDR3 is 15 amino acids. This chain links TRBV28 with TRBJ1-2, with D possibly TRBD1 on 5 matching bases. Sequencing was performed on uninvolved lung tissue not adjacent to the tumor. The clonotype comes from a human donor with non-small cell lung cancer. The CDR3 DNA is TGTGCCAGCAGTTTATCAGGCGGTACTGGGGGTGGCTACACCTTC. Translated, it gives CASSLSGGTGGGYTF.